The present T cell receptor (beta chain) was sequenced within a study of shared clonotypes between healthy human individuals. General observations from the study: It was observed that roughly 5.4% of naive CD4 clonotypes were shared across a few donors.

A note on this clone: The antigen remains undetermined.

The assay was immunoSEQ multiplex PCR, and TCRdb's table has in-frame clones only and misses some. Among millions of clones listed, approximately 94% were seen once. The specimen was naive CD4+ T cells sorted from blood. Subset given: CD45RA+ positively selected. The source is a man aged 18-30 years in good health.

The CDR3 reads CASSVEGGHSGEQYF. CDR3 nucleotide sequence: TGTGCCAGCAGCGTCGAGGGGGGACATTCGGGCGAGCAGTACTTC. The chain uses TRBV9 and TRBJ2-7; D assignment may be TRBD1 or TRBD2 (6 bases each). CDR1 and CDR2 from the germline V gene are SGDLS and YYNGEE. This CDR3 has 15 residues. V lost 2 bases to trimming and J lost 6 bases, with 18 bases between them.